This TCR beta chain stems from a study of PD-1 blockade in mismatch repair-deficient tumors. Comments on this clone: Its antigen is unidentified.

Trimming pared 7 bases from V and 1 base from J, leaving 14 bases between. CDR1 is SGHTA, CDR2 FQGTGA, per germline. The CDR3 has 14 amino acids. Sample time point: roughly 11-day in vitro stimulation with candidate neoantigen peptide 5. All patients were mismatch repair deficient, assessed by either PCR or immunohistochemistry. Three pembrolizumab responders had their TCRs sequenced. Cells were stimulated 10 to 11 days with each of roughly seven ELISpot-reactive neoantigens. Assay: immunoSEQ multiplex PCR; the TCRdb copy retains only in-frame clones and omits some. The table lists approximately 15,000 clones, roughly 80% of them singletons.

The clonotype originates from an adult with mismatch repair-deficient cancer. Material: cells cultured in vitro, obtained from a patient treated with pembrolizumab. This sequence joins TRBV7-3 and TRBJ2-7, with D possibly being TRBD1 (6 bases). The CDR3 sequence is CASKTSGDSYEQYF. In nucleotides, the CDR3 is TGTGCCAGCAAAACATCAGGGGATTCCTACGAGCAGTACTTC.